These 8 T cell receptor beta chains share one sample of origin, sequenced in a study of CD8+CD57+ T cells in acquired aplastic anemia. CD8+CD57+ cell expansion had been shown by flow cytometry in patients chosen for sequencing. For CDR3 and TCR beta VDJ profiling, genomic DNA was the template used. TCRdb itself ran the reads through MiXCR, one entry per CDR3 protein. The sample includes 150,000 to 200,000 distinct CDR3 sequences, around 48% seen only once; the top ten take roughly 1.2%. Input material: sorted CD4+, CD8+, or CD8+CD57+ T cells (not recorded which) from PBMCs. These receptors all come from a human donor with aplastic anemia.

In this sample, this clonotype turned up many times. The chain links TRBV5-1 to TRBJ2-5, with D unresolved. Germline assignment: CDR1 SGHRS and CDR2 YFSETQ. The CDR3 length is 15 residues. Trimming cost V 4 bases and J 1 base, with 14 bases left between them. The CDR3: CASSPIGAFQETQYF. The CDR3 DNA sequence: TGCGCCAGCAGCCCCATCGGAGCGTTCCAAGAGACCCAGTACTTC.

For this clonotype: A much more abundant neighbour one base away suggests this may be a read error. The rearrangement joins TRBV6-5 to TRBJ1-6; D unresolved. The CDR3 spans 11 residues. Germline loops: CDR1 MNHEY, CDR2 SVGAGI. DNA for the CDR3: TGTGCCAACAGTTCCGGACCGCTCCTCCACTTT. It translates to CANSSGPLLHF.

This clonotype was seen repeatedly, ten times or more. The rearrangement links TRBV7-2 to TRBJ2-1; the D is unclear. CDR3 length equals 12 residues. Germline CDR1 reads SGHTA; CDR2 reads FQGNSA. V lost 3 bases to trimming and J lost 9 bases, with 9 bases between them. This chain's CDR3 is CASSFPPLEQFF. CDR3 DNA sequence: TGTGCCAGCAGCTTCCCTCCCCTTGAGCAGTTCTTC.

This clonotype was seen repeatedly, ten times or more. The chain links TRBV2 to TRBJ1-1; D is perhaps TRBD1 (5 bases). Trimming took off 0 bases at V and 7 bases at J, with 12 bases between the two ends. Germline CDR1 SNHLY, CDR2 FYNNEI. This CDR3 comprises 14 residues. The CDR3: CASSEALGGGEAFF. The CDR3 region has the DNA TGTGCCAGCAGTGAAGCGCTTGGGGGAGGTGAAGCTTTCTTT.

V is TRBV7-9 and J is TRBJ2-5; 12 bases agree with TRBD2. There are 16 residues in the CDR3. The trim removed 6 bases at V and 2 bases at J, leaving 7 bases unmatched. Germline-derived CDR1 and CDR2 are SEHNR and FQNEAQ (reference sequence). The CDR3 DNA reads as TGTGCCAGCAGGGGGTGGACTAGCGGGAAGCAAGAGACCCAGTACTTC. Its protein product is CASRGWTSGKQETQYF.

The chain links TRBV5-1 to TRBJ2-6, with TRBD1 matching over 7 bases. The junction had 4 bases not matched to a gene; V was cut back by 1 base and J by 0 bases. Germline CDR1 is SGHRS and CDR2 is YFSETQ. This CDR3 has 17 amino acids. Here the CDR3 reads CASSLRGLSSGANVLTF. The CDR3 region has the DNA TGCGCCAGCAGCTTGAGGGGGCTTAGCTCTGGGGCCAACGTCCTGACTTTC.

V and J are TRBV24-1 and TRBJ2-7; a possible D gene is TRBD1 (6 bases). V was clipped by 0 bases and J by 5 bases, with 13 bases between them. The CDR3 spans 15 residues. CDR1 and CDR2 from the germline V gene are KGHDR and SFDVKD. The CDR3 region is CATSDLQGGKHEQYF. The CDR3 DNA sequence: TGTGCCACCAGTGATTTGCAAGGGGGAAAGCACGAGCAGTACTTC.

This clonotype was seen a few times. The V call is TRBV5-1, the J call TRBJ2-4, with 8 bases lining up with TRBD1. With 3 bases clipped from V and 1 base from J, the junction kept 9 bases outside the gene matches. The germline V gene has CDR1 SGHRS and CDR2 YFSETQ. This CDR3 is built from 17 residues. The CDR3 is CASSSGGVGGAKNIQYF. The CDR3 DNA follows: TGCGCCAGCAGCTCAGGGGGCGTGGGGGGTGCCAAAAACATTCAGTACTTC.